This T cell receptor (beta chain) was captured in a study of blood T cell repertoires in COVID-19. Study-level background: Acute and convalescent COVID-19 samples came from the United States, Italy and Spain. T cells, B-cell-depleted T cells, or PBMCs provided the cDNA or gDNA that served as material.

Original data processing: Amplification of reference gene primers was used by the study to estimate nucleated cell counts. Sequencing used immunoSEQ multiplex PCR; TCRdb keeps in-frame clones, though not all of them. That table gives V, J and clone size, and the DNA gave D and trimming. The sample lists about 420,000 clones, over 85% occurring once. The V gene lost 0 bases and the J gene lost 1 base, with 9 bases spanning the gap. Per germline, CDR1 GTSNPN and CDR2 SVGIG (reference sequence). The CDR3 loop spans 14 amino acids. In its sample, this clone was seen a few times. The chain couples TRBV30 to TRBJ1-1; TRBD1 is a possible D gene (6 bases). This receptor was identified in a man aged 18 to 35 with COVID-19, enrolled during active disease. Material: peripheral blood. The CDR3 coding sequence is TGTGCCTGGAGTGTTTTCAGGGGGAACACTGAAGCTTTCTTT. Amino acids: CAWSVFRGNTEAFF.